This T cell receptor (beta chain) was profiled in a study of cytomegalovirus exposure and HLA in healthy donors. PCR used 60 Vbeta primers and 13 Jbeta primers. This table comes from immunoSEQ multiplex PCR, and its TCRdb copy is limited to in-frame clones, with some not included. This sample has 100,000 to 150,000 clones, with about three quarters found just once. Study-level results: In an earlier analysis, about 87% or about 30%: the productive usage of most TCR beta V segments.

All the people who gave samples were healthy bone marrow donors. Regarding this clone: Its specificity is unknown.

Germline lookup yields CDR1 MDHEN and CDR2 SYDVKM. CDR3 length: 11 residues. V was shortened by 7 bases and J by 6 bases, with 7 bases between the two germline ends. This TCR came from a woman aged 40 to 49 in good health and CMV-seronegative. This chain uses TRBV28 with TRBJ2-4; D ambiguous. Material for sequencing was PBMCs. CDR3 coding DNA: TGTGCCAGCACTACTGGAAACATTCAGTACTTC. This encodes CASTTGNIQYF.